One T cell receptor (beta chain) is described in this entry. Its antigen is unknown. The sample holds no much larger clone one base away, and base qualities are not on file. No immune events such as infections were documented for the healthy donors during the collection period. Time-dependent variance in a beta-binomial model of T-cell clone differential abundance was calibrated using healthy-donor blood repertoires as a training cohort. There were some 10 healthy donors in the training cohort, of whom 3 were female and 7 were male. The donors were between about 29 and 64 years old, with an average age of 43 years. Obtained from a commercial supplier, whole blood was collected from each healthy donor at three time points set around two weeks apart. For immunosequencing, genomic DNA was extracted from whole blood that had not been sorted. The entry originates in a study of identifying expanded T cells in peripheral blood (dated by TCRdb to about 2019). Some background on the complete study: Four technical replicates, made by sequencing separate aliquots from the same pool of genomic DNA, were compared pairwise. General findings and caveats noted by the study authors: In all healthy donors, the variance in clone template counts between samples taken about 14 days apart rose significantly as total template count increased. The authors expected biological variance in healthy repertoires might increase further over much longer intervals such as months to years. Across all healthy-donor time intervals, the beta-binomial model significantly cut both the number of clones called differentially abundant and the false-positive rate. About 1.3 differentially abundant clones were flagged by the binomial model between technical replicates, whereas about 16 and 19 were flagged over roughly two weeks and four weeks, respectively.

Taken from cysteine to phenylalanine, the CDR3 has 17 residues. Left in the record is the CDR3 DNA by itself, 51 bases read in frame from the first base. V was cut back by 6 bases and J by 3 bases, leaving a gap of 24 bases between them. CDR1 and CDR2, per the germline V gene, are MDHEN and SYDVKM. The immunoSEQ Assay, which uses bias-controlled multiplex PCR amplification of genomic DNA, was used to profile TCRbeta CDR3 regions. Turning to the authors' computational methods: The absolute abundance of each unique TCRbeta CDR3 region was quantified after sequences were collapsed and filtered. Differential abundance was tested with a binomial (Fisher-equivalent) model and with a beta-binomial model adding time-dependent variance fitted from healthy donors. Clones with fewer than 5 combined templates were removed, and differential abundance was called for clones with a Benjamini-Hochberg FDR below 0.01. The form v = (b*log(k)+a)^2 was used to model beta-binomial variance as a function of total template count across the two samples. As stored in TCRdb, this immuneACCESS dataset retains in-frame rearrangements with V and J assigned. A fraction of the clones does not appear; measured against another copy, unresolved V genes explain less than half of the discrepancy, and the remainder lacks a known reason. That table supplies the V and J calls and clone size; D and trimming were determined from the DNA. For this sample the table gives 100,000 to 150,000 clones, of which approximately 86% were detected only once. About 8% of the sample comes from the top ten.

This receptor was identified in a person between 18 and 69 years old in good health. Sequencing was performed on blood. The chain links TRBV28 with TRBJ2-7; the D segment could be TRBD2, given 5 matching bases. The CDR3 is CASSFREGRSDSYEQYF. The DNA is TGTGCCAGCAGCTTCAGAGAGGGCCGTTCTGATAGCTACGAGCAGTACTTC.